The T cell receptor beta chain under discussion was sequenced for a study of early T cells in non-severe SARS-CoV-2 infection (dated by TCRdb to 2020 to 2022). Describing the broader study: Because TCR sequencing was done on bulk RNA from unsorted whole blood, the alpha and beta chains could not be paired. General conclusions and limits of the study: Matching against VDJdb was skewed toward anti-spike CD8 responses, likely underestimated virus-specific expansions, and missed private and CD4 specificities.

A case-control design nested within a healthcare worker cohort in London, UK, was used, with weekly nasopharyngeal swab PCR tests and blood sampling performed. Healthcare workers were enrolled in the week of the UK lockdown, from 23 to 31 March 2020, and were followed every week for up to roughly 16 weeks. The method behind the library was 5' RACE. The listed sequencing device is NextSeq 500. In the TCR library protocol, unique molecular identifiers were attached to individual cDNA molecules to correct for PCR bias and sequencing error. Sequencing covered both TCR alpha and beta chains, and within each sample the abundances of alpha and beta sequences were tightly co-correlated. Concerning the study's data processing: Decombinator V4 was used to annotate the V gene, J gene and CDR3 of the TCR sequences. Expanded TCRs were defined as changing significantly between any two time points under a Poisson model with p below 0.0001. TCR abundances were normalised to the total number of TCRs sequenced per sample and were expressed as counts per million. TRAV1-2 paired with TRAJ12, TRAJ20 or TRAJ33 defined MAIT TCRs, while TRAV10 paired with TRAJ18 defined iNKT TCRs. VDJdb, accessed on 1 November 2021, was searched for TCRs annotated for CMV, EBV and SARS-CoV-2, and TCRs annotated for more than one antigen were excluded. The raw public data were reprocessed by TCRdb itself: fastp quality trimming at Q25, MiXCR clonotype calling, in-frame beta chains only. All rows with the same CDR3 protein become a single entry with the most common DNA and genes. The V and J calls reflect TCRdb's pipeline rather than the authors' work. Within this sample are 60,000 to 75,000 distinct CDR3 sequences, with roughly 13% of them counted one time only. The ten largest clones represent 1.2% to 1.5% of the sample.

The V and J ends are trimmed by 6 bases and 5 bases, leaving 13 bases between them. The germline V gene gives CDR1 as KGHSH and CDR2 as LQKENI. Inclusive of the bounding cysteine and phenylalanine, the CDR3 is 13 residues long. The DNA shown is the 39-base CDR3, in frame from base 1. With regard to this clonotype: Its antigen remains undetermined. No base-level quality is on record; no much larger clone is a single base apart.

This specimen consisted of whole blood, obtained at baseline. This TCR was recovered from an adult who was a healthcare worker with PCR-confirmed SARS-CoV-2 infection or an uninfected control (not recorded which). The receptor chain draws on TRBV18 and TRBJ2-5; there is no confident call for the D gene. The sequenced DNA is TGTGCCAGCTCCCCCGTGGGTGGGGAGACCCAGTACTTC. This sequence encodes CASSPVGGETQYF.